This TCR beta chain is from a study of cytomegalovirus exposure and HLA in healthy donors. Study findings and constraints: The investigators catalogued 150 to 200 TCR beta chains as cytomegalovirus-associated.

Points on this clone: As yet, its antigen is unknown.

The PCR was carried out with 60 Vbeta primers and 13 Jbeta primers. Method: immunoSEQ multiplex PCR; TCRdb's copy keeps in-frame clones and lacks some. The data show under 250,000 clones, with 79% seen just once and 3.5% to 5% held by the top ten. The CDR3 consists of 16 residues. Per germline, CDR1 MNHEY and CDR2 SMNVEV (reference sequence). The V gene end was trimmed by 5 bases and the J gene end by 5 bases; junction bases not matched to a gene: 7. The genes are TRBV27 and TRBJ2-5; TRBD2 matches at 14 bases. Material: PBMCs. The receptor's source is a woman aged 25 to 39 in good health and CMV-seropositive. The CDR3 bases are TGTGCCAGCAGTCCCCGGACTAGCGGGGGGAGGGAGACCCAGTACTTC. As protein: CASSPRTSGGRETQYF.